The text below deals with one TCR beta chain. Its antigen is unidentified. These data originate in a study of beta chain features in type 1 diabetes. Whole-study findings and limits: Among all four CD4+ subsets, Type 1 diabetes patients had TCRB CDR3s that were moderately but significantly shorter. Here, the possible influence of HLA type (on TCRB rearrangement) remained unresolved.

The CDR3 contains 15 residues. Germline V gene lookup returns CDR1 SGHRS and CDR2 YFSETQ. Trimming removed 2 bases from V and 4 bases from J; junction bases left unmatched: 8. Of the isolated RNA, all was reverse transcribed, and so the sequenced material was expressed TCRB transcripts. Produced via immunoSEQ multiplex PCR; TCRdb's table is partial and in-frame only. The data hold roughly 280,000 clones, with roughly 24% observed a single time. The sample consisted of naive CD4+ T cells from blood. The chain recombines TRBV5-1 with TRBJ1-2; 7 bases are shared with TRBD1. The sequence was obtained from a woman in her twenties or thirties with type 1 diabetes. The CDR3 nucleotides read TGCGCCAGCAGCTTCTGGGACAGAGTCCTCTATGGCTACACCTTC. It translates to CASSFWDRVLYGYTF.